A selection of T cell receptor beta chains follows, all from one sample in a study of cytomegalovirus exposure and HLA in healthy donors. TCRdb's table, derived via immunoSEQ multiplex PCR, lists solely in-frame clones and lacks some. This table has roughly 140,000 clones, around 65% appearing once. Sequenced sample: PBMCs. These receptors were obtained from a woman aged 30 to 39 in good health and CMV-seropositive. Each CDR3 is given with its conserved first and last residue. The D gene is left open where the match is weak. Some rows have no size entry. The others give once, few or many, or a class for an expanded clone.

V gene: TRBV7-6
J gene: TRBJ2-2
clone size: NA
D gene: NA
CDR3 DNA: TGTGCCAGCAGCCCTGACAGTAACACCGGGGAGCTGTTTTTT
CDR3 protein: CASSPDSNTGELFF

V gene: TRBV7-8
J gene: TRBJ2-5
clone size: NA
D gene: TRBD1
CDR3 DNA: TGTGCCAGCAGCTTCACGGACAGGGGGGTAGAGACCCAGTACTTC
CDR3 protein: CASSFTDRGVETQYF

V gene: TRBV5-1
J gene: TRBJ2-1
clone size: NA
D gene: TRBD2
CDR3 DNA: TGCGCCAGCAGCCGAAGCGGGAGAGTTACCGATGAGCAGTTCTTC
CDR3 protein: CASSRSGRVTDEQFF

V gene: TRBV5-6
J gene: TRBJ2-1
clone size: NA
D gene: NA
CDR3 DNA: TGTGCCAGCAGCTTCGGGAGTGGCTACAATGAGCAGTTCTTC
CDR3 protein: CASSFGSGYNEQFF

V gene: TRBV7-9
J gene: TRBJ1-2
clone size: NA
D gene: TRBD1
CDR3 DNA: TGTGCCAGCAGCTTAGAGGCCGGTGCAGGGGGGAAATACACCTTC
CDR3 protein: CASSLEAGAGGKYTF

V gene: TRBV27
J gene: TRBJ2-1
clone size: few
D gene: TRBD1
CDR3 DNA: TGTGCCAGCAGCATACAGGGGAGCTCCTACAATGAGCAGTTCTTC
CDR3 protein: CASSIQGSSYNEQFF

V gene: TRBV5-5
J gene: TRBJ2-5
clone size: NA
D gene: NA
CDR3 DNA: TGTGCCAGCAGCTATCAGGGGAGATTCCAAGAGACCCAGTACTTC
CDR3 protein: CASSYQGRFQETQYF

V gene: TRBV27
J gene: TRBJ2-7
clone size: few
D gene: TRBD1
CDR3 DNA: TGTGCCAGCAGACCTCCCGGGACAGGGTCCTACGAGCAGTACTTC
CDR3 protein: CASRPPGTGSYEQYF

V gene: TRBV6-5
J gene: TRBJ1-2
clone size: NA
D gene: NA
CDR3 DNA: TGTGCCAGCAGCCCATTTACTCAGGGCTATGGCTACACCTTC
CDR3 protein: CASSPFTQGYGYTF

V gene: TRBV7-3
J gene: TRBJ2-2
clone size: few
D gene: TRBD2
CDR3 DNA: TGTGCCAGCAGCTTAAACCTAGCGGGGCCCGGGGAGCTGTTTTTT
CDR3 protein: CASSLNLAGPGELFF

V gene: TRBV7-2
J gene: TRBJ1-5
clone size: NA
D gene: NA
CDR3 DNA: TGTGCCAGCAGCTTAGGGGCTGGGCTTTGGCCCCAGCATTTT
CDR3 protein: CASSLGAGLWPQHF

V gene: TRBV13
J gene: TRBJ2-5
clone size: few
D gene: NA
CDR3 DNA: TGTGCCAGCAGCTTCAGGACAATCCTCCAAGAGACCCAGTACTTC
CDR3 protein: CASSFRTILQETQYF

V gene: TRBV5-1
J gene: TRBJ1-4
clone size: NA
D gene: NA
CDR3 DNA: TGCGCCAGCAGCCCACGGCGACCGGGAGGGACTAATTTCCCGGAAAAACTGTTTTTT
CDR3 protein: CASSPRRPGGTNFPEKLFF

V gene: TRBV6-5
J gene: TRBJ2-7
clone size: NA
D gene: TRBD1
CDR3 DNA: TGTGCCAGCAGCCGGGCGGGACAGGGGCCATCCGAGCAGTACTTC
CDR3 protein: CASSRAGQGPSEQYF

V gene: TRBV19
J gene: TRBJ1-1
clone size: NA
D gene: NA
CDR3 DNA: TGTGCCAGTAATGCAGGGTTGAACACTGAAGCTTTCTTT
CDR3 protein: CASNAGLNTEAFF

V gene: TRBV10-2
J gene: TRBJ2-1
clone size: few
D gene: NA
CDR3 DNA: TGCGCCAGCACGAGAGGCTACAATGAGCAGTTCTTC
CDR3 protein: CASTRGYNEQFF

V gene: TRBV6-5
J gene: TRBJ2-7
clone size: NA
D gene: TRBD1
CDR3 DNA: TGTGCCAGCACTCTAGGGACAGGTGGTTCCTACGAGCAGTACTTC
CDR3 protein: CASTLGTGGSYEQYF

V gene: TRBV7-8
J gene: TRBJ2-2
clone size: NA
D gene: NA
CDR3 DNA: TGTGCCAGCAGCCAGGGACTCTACGTCACCGGGGAGCTGTTTTTT
CDR3 protein: CASSQGLYVTGELFF

V gene: TRBV7-9
J gene: TRBJ2-7
clone size: NA
D gene: NA
CDR3 DNA: TGTGCCAGCAGCCCAAACAGCCAGGGCCGGGGGTTCTACGAGCAGTACTTC
CDR3 protein: CASSPNSQGRGFYEQYF

V gene: TRBV15
J gene: TRBJ2-7
clone size: NA
D gene: NA
CDR3 DNA: TGTGCCACCAGCAGAGAAGGATCCCAGGGGTCCTACGAGCAGTACTTC
CDR3 protein: CATSREGSQGSYEQYF

V gene: TRBV2
J gene: TRBJ2-7
clone size: NA
D gene: NA
CDR3 DNA: TGTGCCAGCAGTGAAGCTCCAGGGGCCTCCTACGAGCAGTACTTC
CDR3 protein: CASSEAPGASYEQYF

V gene: TRBV5-4
J gene: TRBJ2-5
clone size: NA
D gene: TRBD2
CDR3 DNA: TGTGCCAGCAGCTTGGCCCAGCGGGGGGAGGATGCGACCCAGTACTTC
CDR3 protein: CASSLAQRGEDATQYF

V gene: TRBV4-1
J gene: TRBJ2-5
clone size: NA
D gene: TRBD2
CDR3 DNA: TGCGCCAGCAGCCAAGTGGCGGGAGGGGCCCAAGAGACCCAGTACTTC
CDR3 protein: CASSQVAGGAQETQYF

V gene: TRBV5-4
J gene: TRBJ1-3
clone size: NA
D gene: NA
CDR3 DNA: TGTGCCAGCAGCTTCGATACCAGGGCCGCTGGAAACACCATATATTTT
CDR3 protein: CASSFDTRAAGNTIYF

V gene: TRBV30
J gene: TRBJ1-3
clone size: many
D gene: TRBD1
CDR3 DNA: TGTGCCCGGACAGGGGCCGGAAACACCATATATTTT
CDR3 protein: CARTGAGNTIYF

V gene: TRBV7-9
J gene: TRBJ2-5
clone size: few
D gene: NA
CDR3 DNA: TGTGCCAGCAGCTTAGCGGGCAGGGGCGCGGGAGAGACCCAGTACTTC
CDR3 protein: CASSLAGRGAGETQYF

V gene: TRBV5-1
J gene: TRBJ2-5
clone size: NA
D gene: TRBD2
CDR3 DNA: TGCGCCAGCAGCTTGGCCGGGTCGAGCGGGGAAGAGACCCAGTACTTC
CDR3 protein: CASSLAGSSGEETQYF

V gene: TRBV9
J gene: TRBJ2-1
clone size: few
D gene: TRBD2
CDR3 DNA: TGTGCCAGCAGCGTAGTTCCTAGCGGGGTCTACAATGAGCAGTTCTTC
CDR3 protein: CASSVVPSGVYNEQFF

V gene: TRBV6-1
J gene: TRBJ2-3
clone size: few
D gene: TRBD2
CDR3 DNA: TGTGCCAGCAGTGATGGACTAGATAGGCAGTATTTT
CDR3 protein: CASSDGLDRQYF

V gene: TRBV28
J gene: TRBJ1-2
clone size: few
D gene: NA
CDR3 DNA: TGTGCCAGCAGTCCCCCGGGGGGCTTCAACTATGGCTACACCTTC
CDR3 protein: CASSPPGGFNYGYTF

V gene: TRBV30
J gene: TRBJ1-2
clone size: NA
D gene: NA
CDR3 DNA: TGTGCCTGGAAGACTGCTGCGGGCTACACCTTC
CDR3 protein: CAWKTAAGYTF

V gene: TRBV15
J gene: TRBJ2-7
clone size: few
D gene: TRBD1
CDR3 DNA: TGTGCCACCAGCAGACCGGGACAGAGTACTCTACGAACCTACGAGCAGTACTTC
CDR3 protein: CATSRPGQSTLRTYEQYF

V gene: TRBV9
J gene: TRBJ2-3
clone size: NA
D gene: TRBD2
CDR3 DNA: TGTGCCAGCAGCGTAGGGGAGGGTACGCAGTATTTT
CDR3 protein: CASSVGEGTQYF

V gene: TRBV2
J gene: TRBJ2-7
clone size: NA
D gene: NA
CDR3 DNA: TGTGCCAGCAGTGTCCCCATGCGGTACGGAAACCATGGATCCTACGAGCAGTACTTC
CDR3 protein: CASSVPMRYGNHGSYEQYF

V gene: TRBV5-1
J gene: TRBJ1-1
clone size: few
D gene: NA
CDR3 DNA: TGCGCCAGCAGCTTCAACCCCCGGACAGCCCGTGAAGCTTTCTTT
CDR3 protein: CASSFNPRTAREAFF

V gene: TRBV27
J gene: TRBJ1-2
clone size: NA
D gene: NA
CDR3 DNA: TGTGCCAGCAGGACAGGTCGTGGCTACACCTTC
CDR3 protein: CASRTGRGYTF

V gene: TRBV28
J gene: TRBJ2-5
clone size: NA
D gene: TRBD2
CDR3 DNA: TGTGCCAGCAGACTGACTAGCGGGGGAAAGACCCAGTACTTC
CDR3 protein: CASRLTSGGKTQYF

V gene: TRBV27
J gene: TRBJ2-7
clone size: NA
D gene: TRBD2
CDR3 DNA: TGTGCCAGCAGTTCTCTCGGGGGGGTCGACGAGCAGTACTTC
CDR3 protein: CASSSLGGVDEQYF

V gene: TRBV19
J gene: TRBJ2-3
clone size: once
D gene: NA
CDR3 DNA: TGTGCCAGTAGCAATAGTTTTGGTCTTGGAGATACGCAGTATTTT
CDR3 protein: CASSNSFGLGDTQYF

V gene: TRBV19
J gene: TRBJ1-2
clone size: few
D gene: NA
CDR3 DNA: TGTGCCAGTACCCCGACAGACAACTATGGCTACACCTTC
CDR3 protein: CASTPTDNYGYTF

V gene: TRBV18
J gene: TRBJ2-3
clone size: NA
D gene: NA
CDR3 DNA: TGTGCCAGCTCACGTACTAGCACAGATACGCAGTATTTT
CDR3 protein: CASSRTSTDTQYF

V gene: TRBV19
J gene: TRBJ1-3
clone size: NA
D gene: NA
CDR3 DNA: TGTGCCAGTAGTCTCCCCTCACGGAACACCATATATTTT
CDR3 protein: CASSLPSRNTIYF

V gene: TRBV19
J gene: TRBJ1-5
clone size: NA
D gene: NA
CDR3 DNA: TGTGCCAGTAGTATTCTCGGAAGCGGTGGCCATCAGCCCCAGCATTTT
CDR3 protein: CASSILGSGGHQPQHF

V gene: TRBV30
J gene: TRBJ1-4
clone size: NA
D gene: TRBD1
CDR3 DNA: TGTGCCTGGAGTGTACGGGGACAGAGCAATGAAAAACTGTTTTTT
CDR3 protein: CAWSVRGQSNEKLFF

V gene: TRBV5-4
J gene: TRBJ1-1
clone size: NA
D gene: NA
CDR3 DNA: TGTGCCAGCAGCCCAAGCGCGGGCAGGTATGAAGCTTTCTTT
CDR3 protein: CASSPSAGRYEAFF

V gene: TRBV14
J gene: TRBJ2-5
clone size: NA
D gene: TRBD2
CDR3 DNA: TGTGCCAGCAGCCTCGCGACGGGACTAGCTCCTACCAAAGAGACCCAGTACTTC
CDR3 protein: CASSLATGLAPTKETQYF